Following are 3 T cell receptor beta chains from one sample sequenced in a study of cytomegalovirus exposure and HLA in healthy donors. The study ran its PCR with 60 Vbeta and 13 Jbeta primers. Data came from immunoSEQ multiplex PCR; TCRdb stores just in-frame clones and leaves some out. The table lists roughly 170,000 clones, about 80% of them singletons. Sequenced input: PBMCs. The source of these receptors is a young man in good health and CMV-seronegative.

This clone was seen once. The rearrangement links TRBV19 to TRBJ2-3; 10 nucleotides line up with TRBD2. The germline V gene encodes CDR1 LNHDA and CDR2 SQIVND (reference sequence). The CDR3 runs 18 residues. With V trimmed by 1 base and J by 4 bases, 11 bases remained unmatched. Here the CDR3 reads CASSIGAPLAGRADTQYF. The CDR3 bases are TGTGCCAGTAGTATAGGGGCCCCACTAGCGGGGAGGGCAGATACGCAGTATTTT.

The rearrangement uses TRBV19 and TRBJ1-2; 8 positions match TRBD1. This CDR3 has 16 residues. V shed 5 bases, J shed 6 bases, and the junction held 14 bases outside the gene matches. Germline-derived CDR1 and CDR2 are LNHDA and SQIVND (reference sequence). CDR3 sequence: CASSPRTGTVADGYTF. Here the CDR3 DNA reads TGTGCCAGTAGTCCGCGGACAGGGACTGTGGCTGATGGCTACACCTTC. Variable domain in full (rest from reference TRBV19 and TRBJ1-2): DGGITQSPKYLFRKEGQNVTLSCEQNLNHDAMYWYRQDPGQGLRLIYYSQIVNDFQKGDIAEGYSVSREKKESFPLTVTSAQKNPTAFYLCASSPRTGTVADGYTFGSGTRLTVV.

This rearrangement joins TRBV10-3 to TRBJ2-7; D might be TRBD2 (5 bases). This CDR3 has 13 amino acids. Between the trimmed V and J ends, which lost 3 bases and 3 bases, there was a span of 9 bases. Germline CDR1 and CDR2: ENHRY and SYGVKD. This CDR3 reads CAISDPAVYEQYF. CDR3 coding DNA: TGTGCCATCAGTGACCCAGCGGTCTACGAGCAGTACTTC.